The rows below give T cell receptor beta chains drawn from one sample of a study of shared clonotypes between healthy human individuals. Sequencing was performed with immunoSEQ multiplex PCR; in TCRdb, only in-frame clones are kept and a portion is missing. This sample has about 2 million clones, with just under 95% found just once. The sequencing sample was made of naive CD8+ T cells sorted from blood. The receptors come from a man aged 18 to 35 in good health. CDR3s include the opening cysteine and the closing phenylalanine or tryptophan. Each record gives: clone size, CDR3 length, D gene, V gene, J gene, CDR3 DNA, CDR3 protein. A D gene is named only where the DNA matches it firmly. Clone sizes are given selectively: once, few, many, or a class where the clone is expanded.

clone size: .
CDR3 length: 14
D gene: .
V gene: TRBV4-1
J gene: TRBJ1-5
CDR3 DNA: TGCGCCAGCAGCCAAGTTGGGGACAATCAGCCCCAGCATTTT
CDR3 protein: CASSQVGDNQPQHF

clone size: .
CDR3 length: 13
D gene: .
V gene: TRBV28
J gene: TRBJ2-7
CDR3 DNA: TGTGCCAGCAGTTCTGACAGTTCCTACGAGCAGTACTTC
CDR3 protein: CASSSDSSYEQYF

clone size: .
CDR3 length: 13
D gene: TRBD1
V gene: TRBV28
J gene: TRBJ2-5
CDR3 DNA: TGTGCCAGCAGCAGGACAGGGGTTGAGACCCAGTACTTC
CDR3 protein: CASSRTGVETQYF

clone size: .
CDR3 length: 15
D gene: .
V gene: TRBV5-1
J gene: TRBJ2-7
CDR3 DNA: TGCGCCAGCAGCTTGACAGTTTCCGGAGCCTACGAGCAGTACTTC
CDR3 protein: CASSLTVSGAYEQYF

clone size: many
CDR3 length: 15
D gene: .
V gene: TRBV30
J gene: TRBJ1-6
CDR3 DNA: TGTGCCTGGATGGCCCAGACCTCCTATAATTCACCCCTCCACTTT
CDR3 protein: CAWMAQTSYNSPLHF

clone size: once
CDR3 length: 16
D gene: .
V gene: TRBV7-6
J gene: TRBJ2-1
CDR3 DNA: TGTGCCAGCAGCTTAGAAGGAACAGGGTCCTACAATGAGCAGTTCTTC
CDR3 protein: CASSLEGTGSYNEQFF

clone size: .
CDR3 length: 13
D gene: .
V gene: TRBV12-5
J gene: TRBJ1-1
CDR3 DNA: TGTGCTAGTGCCATGATGGGGAACACTGAAGCTTTCTTT
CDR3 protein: CASAMMGNTEAFF

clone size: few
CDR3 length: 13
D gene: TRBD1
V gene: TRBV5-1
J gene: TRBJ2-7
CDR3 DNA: TGCGCCAGCAGCCCGGGACAGAACTACGAGCAGTACTTC
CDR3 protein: CASSPGQNYEQYF

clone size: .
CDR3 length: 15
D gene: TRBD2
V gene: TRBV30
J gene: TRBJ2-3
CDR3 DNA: TGTGCCTGGAGTGTTCTAGCGGGAGGGCCCGATACGCAGTATTTT
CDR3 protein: CAWSVLAGGPDTQYF

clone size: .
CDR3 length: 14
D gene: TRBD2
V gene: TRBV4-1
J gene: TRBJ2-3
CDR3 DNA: TGCGCCAGAAAAGGGCTAGCGGGCACAGATACGCAGTATTTT
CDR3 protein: CARKGLAGTDTQYF

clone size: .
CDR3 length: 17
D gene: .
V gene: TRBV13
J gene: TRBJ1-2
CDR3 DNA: TGTGCCAGCAGCCTAAATAGACACTCCATCACTAACTATGGCTACACCTTC
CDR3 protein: CASSLNRHSITNYGYTF

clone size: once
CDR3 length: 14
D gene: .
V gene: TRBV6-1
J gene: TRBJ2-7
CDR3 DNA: TGTGCCAGCAGCCCATATAGGCAGGGCTACGAGCAGTACTTC
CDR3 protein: CASSPYRQGYEQYF

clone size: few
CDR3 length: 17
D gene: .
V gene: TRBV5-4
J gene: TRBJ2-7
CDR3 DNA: TGTGCCAGCAGCTTGGAAATATCAGTTCAGGGAGGCTACGAGCAGTACTTC
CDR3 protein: CASSLEISVQGGYEQYF

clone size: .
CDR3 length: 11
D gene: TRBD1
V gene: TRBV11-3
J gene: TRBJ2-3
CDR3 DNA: TGTGCCAGCAGCCAGGGGGCTACGCAGTATTTT
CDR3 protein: CASSQGATQYF

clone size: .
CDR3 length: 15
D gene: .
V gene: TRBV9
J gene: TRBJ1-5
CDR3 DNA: TGTGCCAGCAGCCCCGACGGCAGTAGCAATCAGCCCCAGCATTTT
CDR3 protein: CASSPDGSSNQPQHF

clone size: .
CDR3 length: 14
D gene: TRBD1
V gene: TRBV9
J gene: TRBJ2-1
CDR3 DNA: TGTGCCAGCAGCGTGGGGGACAGGGTGAATGAGCAGTTCTTC
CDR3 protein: CASSVGDRVNEQFF

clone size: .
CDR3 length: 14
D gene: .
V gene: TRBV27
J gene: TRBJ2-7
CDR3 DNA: TGTGCCAGCAGTTTATCCAGCAGGTCTAACGAGCAGTACTTC
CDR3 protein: CASSLSSRSNEQYF

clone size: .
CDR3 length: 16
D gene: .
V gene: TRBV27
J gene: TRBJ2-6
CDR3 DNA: TGTGCCAGCAGCGAAACAGGGATCTCTGGGGCCAACGTCCTGACTTTC
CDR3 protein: CASSETGISGANVLTF

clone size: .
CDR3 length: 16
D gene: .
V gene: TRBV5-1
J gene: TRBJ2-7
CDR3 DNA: TGCGCCAGCAGCCAAAACAGGGAAGGGGGATTCTACGAGCAGTACTTC
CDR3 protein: CASSQNREGGFYEQYF

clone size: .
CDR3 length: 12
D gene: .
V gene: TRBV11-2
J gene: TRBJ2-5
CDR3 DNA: TGTGCCAGCAGCTCTCAAGGGGAGACCCAGTACTTC
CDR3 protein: CASSSQGETQYF

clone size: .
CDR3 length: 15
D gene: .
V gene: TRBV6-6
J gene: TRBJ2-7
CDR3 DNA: TGTGCCAGCAGTTACTCGCTTAATATAGACTACGAGCAGTACTTC
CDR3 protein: CASSYSLNIDYEQYF

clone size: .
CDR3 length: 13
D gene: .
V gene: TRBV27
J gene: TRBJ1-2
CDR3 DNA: TGTGCCAGCACCTCCCTCGGCCTTTATGGCTACACCTTC
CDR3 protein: CASTSLGLYGYTF

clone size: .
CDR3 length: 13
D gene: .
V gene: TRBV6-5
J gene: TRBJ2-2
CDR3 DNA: TGTGCCAGCAGTTACTCGGAGAGTAGGGAGCTGTTTTTT
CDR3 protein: CASSYSESRELFF

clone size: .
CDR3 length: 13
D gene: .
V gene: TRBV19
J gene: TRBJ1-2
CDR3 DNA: TGTGCCAGTAGTCCCGGACGTACTTATGGCTACACCTTC
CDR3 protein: CASSPGRTYGYTF

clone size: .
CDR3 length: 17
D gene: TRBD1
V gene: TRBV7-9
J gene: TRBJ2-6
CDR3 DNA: TGTGCCAGCAGCTTCAGGGGGCCCCACTCTGGGGCCAACGTCCTGACTTTC
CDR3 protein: CASSFRGPHSGANVLTF

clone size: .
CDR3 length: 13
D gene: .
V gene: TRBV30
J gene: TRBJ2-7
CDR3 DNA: TGTGCCTGGAGTTATAACTCAGCCTACGAGCAGTACTTC
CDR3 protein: CAWSYNSAYEQYF

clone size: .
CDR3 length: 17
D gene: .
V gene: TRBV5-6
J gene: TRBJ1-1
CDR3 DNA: TGTGCCAGCAGCTTGTCCCATGGGGGGGAGTGGATTACTGAAGCTTTCTTT
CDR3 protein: CASSLSHGGEWITEAFF

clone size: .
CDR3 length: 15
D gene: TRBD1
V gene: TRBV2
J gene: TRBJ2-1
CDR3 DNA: TGTGCCAGCGCCGCAGGGGGTATGGAAAGCTATGAGCAGTTCTTC
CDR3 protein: CASAAGGMESYEQFF

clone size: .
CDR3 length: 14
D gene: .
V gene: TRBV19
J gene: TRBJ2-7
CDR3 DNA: TGTGCCAGTAGTATAGGAGGGGGAGCCTACGAGCAGTACTTC
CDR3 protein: CASSIGGGAYEQYF

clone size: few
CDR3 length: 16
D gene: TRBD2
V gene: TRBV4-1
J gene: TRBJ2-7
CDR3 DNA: TGCGCCAGCAGTCCTCCTACTAGCGGGATACCCTACGAGCAGTACTTC
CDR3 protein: CASSPPTSGIPYEQYF

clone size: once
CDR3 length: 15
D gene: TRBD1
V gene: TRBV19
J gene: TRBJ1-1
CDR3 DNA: TGTGCCAGTAGTATCTCTGAGGGGGCGCATCCTGAAGCTTTCTTT
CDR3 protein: CASSISEGAHPEAFF

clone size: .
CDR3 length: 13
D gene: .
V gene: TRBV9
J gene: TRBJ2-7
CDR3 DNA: TGTGCCAGCAGCGAGGGGATATCCTACGAGCAGTACTTC
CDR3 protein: CASSEGISYEQYF

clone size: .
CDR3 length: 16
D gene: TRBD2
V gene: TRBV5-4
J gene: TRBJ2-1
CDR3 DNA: TGTGCCAGCAGCTTGGATATCCTAGCGGGAGCGGGTGAGCAGTTCTTC
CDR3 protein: CASSLDILAGAGEQFF

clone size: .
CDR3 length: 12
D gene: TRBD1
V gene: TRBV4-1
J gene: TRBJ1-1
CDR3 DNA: TGCGCCAGCAGCCCCAGGGGGTCTGAAGCTTTCTTT
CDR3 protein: CASSPRGSEAFF

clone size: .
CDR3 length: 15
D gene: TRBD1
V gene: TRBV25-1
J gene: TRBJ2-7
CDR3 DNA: TGTGCCAGCAGTGGTAAAGACAGGGTGTTTTACGAGCAGTACTTC
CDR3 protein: CASSGKDRVFYEQYF

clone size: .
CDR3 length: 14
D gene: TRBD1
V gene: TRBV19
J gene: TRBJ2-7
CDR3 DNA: TGTGCCAGTAGTCCCCGGGACAGGCCTCGTGAGCAGTACTTC
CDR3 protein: CASSPRDRPREQYF

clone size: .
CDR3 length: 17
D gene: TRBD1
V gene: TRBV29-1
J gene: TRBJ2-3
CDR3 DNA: TGCAGCGTTGAAGACCCCGTACAGGGGGCTAGCACAGATACGCAGTATTTT
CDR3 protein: CSVEDPVQGASTDTQYF

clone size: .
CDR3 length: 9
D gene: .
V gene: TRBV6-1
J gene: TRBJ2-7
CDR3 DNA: TGTGCCAGTGGCTACGAGCAGTACTTC
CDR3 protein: CASGYEQYF

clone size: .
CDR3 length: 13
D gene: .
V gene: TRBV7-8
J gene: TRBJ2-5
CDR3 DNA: TGTGCCAGCAGCTTAAGGGTCCAAGAGACCCAGTACTTC
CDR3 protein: CASSLRVQETQYF

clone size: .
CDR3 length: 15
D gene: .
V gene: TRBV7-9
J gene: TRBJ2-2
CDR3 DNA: TGTGCCAGCAGCTTAATCCCGGACAACACCGGGGAGCTGTTTTTT
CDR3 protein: CASSLIPDNTGELFF

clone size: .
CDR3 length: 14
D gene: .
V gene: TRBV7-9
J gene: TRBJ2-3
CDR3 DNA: TGTGCCAGCAGCGAGGGGGGGTTCACAGATACGCAGTATTTT
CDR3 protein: CASSEGGFTDTQYF

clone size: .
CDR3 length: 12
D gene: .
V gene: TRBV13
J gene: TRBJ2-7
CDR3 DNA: TGTGCCAGCAGCTCAGACTGGTACGAGCAGTACTTC
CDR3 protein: CASSSDWYEQYF

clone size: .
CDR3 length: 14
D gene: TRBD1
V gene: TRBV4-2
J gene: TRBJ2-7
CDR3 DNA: TGTGCCAGCAGCCACCTGGGACAGACCTACGAGCAGTACTTC
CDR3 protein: CASSHLGQTYEQYF

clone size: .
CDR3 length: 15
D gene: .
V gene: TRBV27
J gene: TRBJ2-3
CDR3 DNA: TGTGCCAGCAGTTTAGTGACGGGATCCACAGATACGCAGTATTTT
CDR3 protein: CASSLVTGSTDTQYF

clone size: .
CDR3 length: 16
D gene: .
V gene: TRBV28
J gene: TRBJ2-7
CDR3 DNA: TGTGCCAGCAGTTTACCACCCCGCGGCATGCACTACGAGCAGTACTTC
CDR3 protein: CASSLPPRGMHYEQYF

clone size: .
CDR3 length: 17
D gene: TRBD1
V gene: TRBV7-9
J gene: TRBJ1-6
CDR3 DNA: TGTGCCAGCACCACAGCCGCTGGGACAGTCTATAATTCACCCCTCCACTTT
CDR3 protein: CASTTAAGTVYNSPLHF

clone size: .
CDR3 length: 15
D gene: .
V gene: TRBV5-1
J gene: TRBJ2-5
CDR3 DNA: TGCGCCAGCAGCGCCGTAGGGGGGCGCGGGGAGACCCAGTACTTC
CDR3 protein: CASSAVGGRGETQYF

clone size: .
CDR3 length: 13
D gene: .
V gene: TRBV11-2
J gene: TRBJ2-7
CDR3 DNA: TGTGCCAGCAGCTTAAGGCTAACCTACGAGCAGTACTTC
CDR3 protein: CASSLRLTYEQYF

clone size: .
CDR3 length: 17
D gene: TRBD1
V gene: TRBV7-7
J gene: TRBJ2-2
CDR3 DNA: TGTGCTAGCAGCTTAGCGCCCCCGGGACAGGGTACCGGGGAGCTGTTTTTT
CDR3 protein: CASSLAPPGQGTGELFF

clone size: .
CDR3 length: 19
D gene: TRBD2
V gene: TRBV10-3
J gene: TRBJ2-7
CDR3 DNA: TGTGCCATCAGGGGTACCGGGACTAGCGGGGGGACCGTCTCCTACGAGCAGTACTTC
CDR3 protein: CAIRGTGTSGGTVSYEQYF

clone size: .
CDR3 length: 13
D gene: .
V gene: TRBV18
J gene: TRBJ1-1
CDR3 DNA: TGTGCCAGCTCACGAGAATTTAACACTGAAGCTTTCTTT
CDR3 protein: CASSREFNTEAFF

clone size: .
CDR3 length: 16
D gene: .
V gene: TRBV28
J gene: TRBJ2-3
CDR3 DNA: TGTGCCAGCAGTCCCCGGGGGCCAGGGAGCACAGATACGCAGTATTTT
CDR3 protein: CASSPRGPGSTDTQYF

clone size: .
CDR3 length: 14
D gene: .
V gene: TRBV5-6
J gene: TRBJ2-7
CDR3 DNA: TGTGCCAGCAGCTTGGGCCTCACAGCCTACGAGCAGTACTTC
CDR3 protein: CASSLGLTAYEQYF

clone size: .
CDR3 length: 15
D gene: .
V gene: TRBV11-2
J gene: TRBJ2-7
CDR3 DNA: TGTGCCAGCAGCTTAGCCTATCGGGTTTCCTACGAGCAGTACTTC
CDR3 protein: CASSLAYRVSYEQYF

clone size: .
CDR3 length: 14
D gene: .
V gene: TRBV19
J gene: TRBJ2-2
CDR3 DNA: TGTGCCAGTAAAATCGTGGGTAGCACCGGGGAGCTGTTTTTT
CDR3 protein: CASKIVGSTGELFF